The source of this TCR beta chain is a study of T-cell memory formation after mild COVID-19. The length of the CDR3 is 16 residues. Germline lookup yields CDR1 MNHEY and CDR2 SVGEGT. V lost 7 bases and J lost 6; bases outside the gene matches: 7. Via MiXCR, TCRdb re-called the 5' RACE reads, giving one row per CDR3 protein. The sample holds roughly 150,000 distinct CDR3 sequences, roughly 13% seen once. The V and J genes are TRBV6-2 or TRBV6-3 and TRBJ2-3; TRBD2 matches 16 bases. Specimen: PBMCs or a T cell subset sorted from them (not recorded which). This TCR derives from a man younger than 35 who had mild COVID-19 (a few samples of this study predate the infection). Cell type and time point are not known. CDR3 residues: CASKGTSGGAWDTQYF. CDR3 DNA: TGTGCCAGCAAAGGGACTAGCGGGGGGGCCTGGGATACGCAGTATTTT.